This T cell receptor beta chain was retrieved from a study of T-cell memory formation after mild COVID-19. The wider study: TCR clusters were mostly donor specific. Whole-study findings and limits: A balance of CD4 and CD8 characterized clones contracting day 15 to 85, whereas later expanders leaned CD4+.

The junction had 6 bases not matched to a gene; V was cut back by 8 bases and J by 4 bases. The CDR3 is 13 residues long. MiXCR, run by TCRdb on the 5' RACE reads, gives a single entry per CDR3 protein. The sample carries 210,000 or so distinct CDR3 sequences, about 10% recorded once. Turning to this clonotype: Its antigen remains unknown.

Sequenced: PBMCs or a T cell subset sorted from them (not recorded which). J is TRBJ1-2 and V is TRBV12-3 or TRBV12-4, with 8 bases lining up with TRBD1. This receptor was identified in a man aged 18 to 30 who had mild COVID-19 (a few samples of this study predate the infection). Cell type and time point are not known. CDR3 amino acids: CASGDRIPYGYTF. CDR3 DNA: TGTGCCAGCGGGGACAGGATACCCTATGGCTACACCTTC.